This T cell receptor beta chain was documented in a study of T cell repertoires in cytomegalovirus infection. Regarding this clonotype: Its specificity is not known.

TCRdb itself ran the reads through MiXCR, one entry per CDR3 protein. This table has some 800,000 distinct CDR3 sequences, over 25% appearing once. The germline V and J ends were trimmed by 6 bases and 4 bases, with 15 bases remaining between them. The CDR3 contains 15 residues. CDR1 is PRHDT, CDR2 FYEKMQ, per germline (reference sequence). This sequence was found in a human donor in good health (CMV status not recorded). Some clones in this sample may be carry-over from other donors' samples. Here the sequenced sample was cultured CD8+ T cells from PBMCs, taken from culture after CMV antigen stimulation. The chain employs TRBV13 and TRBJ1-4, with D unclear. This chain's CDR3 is CASSTRRYSNEKLFF. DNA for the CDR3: TGTGCCAGCAGTACACGGAGGTACAGTAATGAAAAACTGTTTTTT.